This T cell receptor beta chain came from a study of blood T cell repertoires in COVID-19. Study-level information: The samples span acute and convalescent COVID-19 from the United States, Italy and Spain.

TCRdb's copy holds only in-frame clones and misses some; the assay was immunoSEQ multiplex PCR. The table records roughly 100,000 clones, 85% to 95% of them present only once. V gave up 0 bases and J gave up 4 bases, with 12 bases separating them. Germline V gives CDR1 LGHDT, CDR2 YNNKEL (reference sequence). This CDR3 comprises 15 residues. The rearrangement uses TRBV3-1 (or the pseudogene TRBV3-2) and TRBJ1-1; D is unclear. This TCR derives from a man between 50 and 59 years old with active COVID-19. Material for sequencing was peripheral blood. The CDR3 loop is CASSQDPGMGTEAFF. The CDR3 DNA reads TGTGCCAGCAGCCAAGATCCGGGGATGGGCACTGAAGCTTTCTTT.